Reported below is one T cell receptor beta chain. This entry comes from a study of lymphopenia after photon versus proton radiotherapy. Using immunoSEQ multiplex PCR, the repertoire was profiled, and TCRdb retains in-frame clones only, with some absent. The table lists tens of thousands of clones, roughly 90% of them singletons. Germline CDR1 and CDR2: LNHDA and SQIVND (reference sequence). CDR3 size: 14 residues. V was clipped by 5 bases and J by 4 bases, with 12 bases between them. The chain employs TRBV19 and TRBJ2-1; D is ambiguous. The source was peripheral blood, collected from a patient treated with photon-based radiotherapy. This TCR was sampled from a woman in her fifties or sixties with cholangiocarcinoma. The DNA of the CDR3 is TGTGCCAGTAGTCCCCCGGGTGCTTACAATGAGCAGTTCTTC. The encoded protein is CASSPPGAYNEQFF.